These 7 T cell receptor beta chains were sequenced from one sample in a study of blood T cell repertoires in COVID-19. Generated by immunoSEQ multiplex PCR, the TCRdb table keeps only in-frame clones and is missing some. Of a few hundred thousand clones in the sample, 88% were seen once. The sequenced material came from PBMCs or T cells enriched from blood (not recorded which). The receptor source for this set is a woman aged 55-70 years who had recovered from COVID-19.

The V gene is TRBV5-1, the J gene TRBJ1-1; maybe TRBD1 (5 bases). V was trimmed by 2 bases and J by 6 bases, leaving 14 bases between them. The germline CDR1 and CDR2 sequences are SGHRS and YFSETQ. The CDR3 contains 14 residues. The chain's CDR3 is CASSFEQAYSEAFF. CDR3 bases: TGCGCCAGCAGCTTTGAACAGGCGTACTCTGAAGCTTTCTTT.

The rearrangement uses TRBV2 and TRBJ1-1; TRBD1 is a possible D gene (6 bases). Trimming cost V 1 base and J 0 bases, with 18 bases left between them. The CDR3 has 18 amino acids. Germline CDR1 reads SNHLY; CDR2 reads FYNNEI. The CDR3 region is CASSEDAGARFMNTEAFF. CDR3 coding DNA: TGTGCCAGCAGTGAAGACGCAGGGGCTCGTTTCATGAACACTGAAGCTTTCTTT.

V usage is TRBV6-4 and J usage is TRBJ1-3, with 12 positions matching TRBD1. V dropped 4 bases and J dropped 4; count of bases not matched to a gene: 5. The CDR3 is 16 amino acids. Looked up from germline, CDR1 is MRHNA and CDR2 is SNTAGT. In DNA, the CDR3 is TGTGCCAGCAGTGGGGGACAGGGGGCGAGAGGAAACACCATATATTTT. Protein: CASSGGQGARGNTIYF.

The gene calls are TRBV18 and TRBJ1-3; 7 bases fit TRBD1. Germline trimming cut 2 bases from V and 4 bases from J; bases unmatched to any gene: 5. CDR1 KGHSH and CDR2 LQKENI come from the germline V gene. There are 15 residues in the CDR3. The chain's CDR3 is CASSPEQGRGNTIYF. In DNA form, the CDR3 reads TGTGCCAGCTCACCAGAACAGGGGAGAGGAAACACCATATATTTT.

The chain uses TRBV5-1 and TRBJ2-2; D uncertain. There are 14 residues in the CDR3. CDR1 is SGHRS, CDR2 YFSETQ, per germline. The germline V and J ends were trimmed by 0 bases and 5 bases, with 8 bases remaining between them. The CDR3 region is CASSLARETGELFF. As DNA, the CDR3 is TGCGCCAGCAGCTTGGCCCGTGAGACCGGGGAGCTGTTTTTT.

The chain has TRBV7-6 and TRBJ2-5; 7 positions match TRBD2. The CDR3 is 16 residues long. V was pared by 7 bases and J by 1 base, with 12 bases of the junction left unmatched. CDR1 is SGHVS and CDR2 is FNYEAQ in the germline V gene. The DNA of the CDR3 is TGTGCCAGCACGCTCGGGGGGACCTACATCCAAGAGACCCAGTACTTC. Encoded protein: CASTLGGTYIQETQYF.

This clone occurred once. The same CDR3 is also encoded by other DNA sequences in this sample. The CDR3 here is CASSLAGRTEAFF. The DNA for the CDR3 is TGCGCCAGCAGCCTCGCAGGTCGGACTGAAGCTTTCTTT. The chain links TRBV5-1 to TRBJ1-1; no definite D call. The germline V and J ends were trimmed by 4 bases and 5 bases, with 12 bases remaining between them. Germline V gene lookup returns CDR1 SGHRS and CDR2 YFSETQ. This CDR3 spans 13 amino acids.